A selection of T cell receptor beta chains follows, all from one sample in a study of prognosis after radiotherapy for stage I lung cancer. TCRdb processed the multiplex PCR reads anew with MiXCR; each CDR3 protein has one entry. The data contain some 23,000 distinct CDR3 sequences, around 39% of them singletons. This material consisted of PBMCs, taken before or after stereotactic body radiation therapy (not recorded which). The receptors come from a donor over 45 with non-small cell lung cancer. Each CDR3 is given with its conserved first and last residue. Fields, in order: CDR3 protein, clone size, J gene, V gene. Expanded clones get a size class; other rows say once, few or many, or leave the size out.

CASINSSTSWTNEQFF	.	TRBJ2-1	TRBV6-2/TRBV6-3
CASSSLGSEKLFF	many	TRBJ1-4	TRBV5-1
CASSYGQMVGNEQFF	few	TRBJ2-1	TRBV6-9
CASSSGGSGYTQYF	many	TRBJ2-3	TRBV12-3/TRBV12-4
CASSYSAGIAKSIQYF	few	TRBJ2-4	TRBV6-5
CASTWGSEAFF	many	TRBJ1-1	TRBV27
CASSGGTGGQPQHF	many	TRBJ1-5	TRBV2
CASSLDYGYTF	.	TRBJ1-2	TRBV6-5
CASGTSSTGEFFF	.	TRBJ2-2	TRBV28
CASSTGTLSYEQYF	many	TRBJ2-7	TRBV2
CASSPIGGNGELFF	many	TRBJ2-2	TRBV18
CASSIDRVNNEQFF	medium-sized	TRBJ2-1	TRBV5-1
CASSDTSGRGSYNEQFF	.	TRBJ2-1	TRBV6-2/TRBV6-3
CASSYDRTSTDTQYF	medium-sized	TRBJ2-3	TRBV6-2/TRBV6-3
CASSYSMAGGTRRGNKQYF	.	TRBJ2-7	TRBV6-6
CASSSNRGFGNEKLFF	many	TRBJ1-4	TRBV7-9
CASSLTGGDGEKLFF	few	TRBJ1-4	TRBV5-1
CASSLVGTGDEQYF	many	TRBJ2-7	TRBV11-2
CATSRGSQGRTEAFF	many	TRBJ1-1	TRBV15
CAARDGRTDTQYF	many	TRBJ2-3	TRBV27
CSASMSRDTEAFF	many	TRBJ1-1	TRBV20-1
CSASEGTGVNIQYF	many	TRBJ2-4	TRBV20-1
CASSSLGDTEAFF	.	TRBJ1-1	TRBV7-3
CASKVELVVNEQFF	.	TRBJ2-1	TRBV6-2/TRBV6-3
CASSTLSGEAEANVLTF	.	TRBJ2-6	TRBV28
CASSLASPGPGEKLFF	many	TRBJ1-4	TRBV5-1
CSGVETGGSVRYNEQFF	many	TRBJ2-1	TRBV20-1
CASRALYGIYEQYF	.	TRBJ2-7	TRBV2
CATATGQKGNTIYF	many	TRBJ1-3	TRBV19
CASIPPGGEVQYF	.	TRBJ2-7	TRBV5-1
CASRPNTGKVETQYF	many	TRBJ2-5	TRBV28
CSVEETGYNEQFF	many	TRBJ2-1	TRBV29-1
CAWSVRTSYGYTF	.	TRBJ1-2	TRBV30
CASSEAGTGGGEQYF	few	TRBJ2-7	TRBV3-1
CASSLFAGLSYEQYF	many	TRBJ2-7	TRBV5-4
CASSRDLSGRGADTQYF	many	TRBJ2-3	TRBV4-2
CSARGTVLNSPLHF	medium-sized	TRBJ1-6	TRBV20-1
CASSEEGLAESRELFF	few	TRBJ2-2	TRBV6-1
CASSYGRTGGNYEQYF	.	TRBJ2-7	TRBV6-2/TRBV6-3
CASSLYGQGNPEAFF	many	TRBJ1-1	TRBV7-8
CASMSHASGRVGEQYF	.	TRBJ2-7	TRBV6-1
CASSIGTENYEQYF	many	TRBJ2-7	TRBV19
CASRPGQQETQYF	many	TRBJ2-5	TRBV19
CSAPAIGTDTQYF	.	TRBJ2-3	TRBV20-1
CSASGTSGENTGELFF	few	TRBJ2-2	TRBV20-1
CAWRSGQGISTNEKLFF	many	TRBJ1-4	TRBV30
CASSEDHNGNTIYF	.	TRBJ1-3	TRBV2
CASSPYTGSYNEQFF	.	TRBJ2-1	TRBV6-1
CASSLGARITDTQYF	once	TRBJ2-3	TRBV12-3/TRBV12-4
CASSPPRNYPQSLNYGYTF	many	TRBJ1-2	TRBV18
CASSFGASSYEQYF	few	TRBJ2-7	TRBV27
CASNRAVAGASDSEQYF	medium-sized	TRBJ2-7	TRBV6-5
CASSTLVSWLNTEAFF	many	TRBJ1-1	TRBV2
CATSDGQLTDTQYF	.	TRBJ2-3	TRBV24-1
CASSEAGRATGELFF	many	TRBJ2-2	TRBV6-1